Here is one T cell receptor beta chain with its context. Trimming left V 6 bases short and J 0 bases short, with 6 bases between. There are 13 residues in the CDR3. Germline CDR1 reads MDHEN; CDR2 reads SYDVKM. The data derive from a study of control samples from healthy donors and cancer patients. Assay used: immunoSEQ multiplex PCR; TCRdb lists only in-frame clones, some missing. The sample records about 110,000 clones, 82% being singletons. The clonotype was recovered from a man younger than 35 in good health. The chain carries TRBV28 and TRBJ1-3; D unresolved. Sequenced: blood. CDR3 coding DNA: TGTGCCAGCAGAGTCAGCTCTGGAAACACCATATATTTT. Amino acids: CASRVSSGNTIYF.